This T cell receptor beta chain was captured in a study of shared T cell receptors in the human thymus. The CDR3 length is 16 residues. Germline loops: CDR1 SGHVS, CDR2 FQNEAQ. The V gene lost 3 bases and the J gene lost 4 bases, with 16 bases spanning the gap. The table came from immunoSEQ multiplex PCR; TCRdb's copy has only in-frame clones and leaves some out. The sample consists of hundreds of thousands of clones, about 90% of them appearing once. The sample also formed part of further work on human thymus T cells.

This receptor was obtained from a boy younger than two with a congenital heart defect. Sequencing used thymocytes. J is TRBJ1-5 and V is TRBV7-8, with D possibly matching TRBD1 (5 bases). The CDR3 DNA follows: TGTGCCAGCAGCTTGAGTGCGGGGGACGGGAATCAGCCCCAGCATTTT. Translated, it gives CASSLSAGDGNQPQHF.